Listed below are T cell receptor beta chains from one sample, sequenced in a study of PD-1 blockade in classical Hodgkin lymphoma. Sequenced by immunoSEQ multiplex PCR; TCRdb stores in-frame clones only, minus some. The sample includes roughly 41,000 clones, 76% seen only once; the top ten take around 22%. Sequencing was performed on peripheral blood mononuclear cells (PBMCs), taken at baseline. These receptors were obtained from a human donor with classical Hodgkin lymphoma. CDR3s include the opening cysteine and the closing phenylalanine or tryptophan. D genes are given only for firm matches. For some rows the clone size is stated as once, few or many, or as a class when expanded; others skip it.

CDR3 length	J gene	clone size	V gene	D gene	CDR3 protein	CDR3 DNA
14	TRBJ1-5	.	TRBV7-9	.	CASSLLGGDQPQHF	TGTGCCAGCAGCTTGTTGGGAGGGGACCAGCCCCAGCATTTT
13	TRBJ2-1	.	TRBV6-1	.	CASRDWSYNEQFF	TGTGCCAGCCGGGACTGGTCCTACAATGAGCAGTTCTTC
14	TRBJ2-2	many	TRBV2	.	CATIRVANTGELFF	TGTGCCACTATAAGGGTGGCAAACACCGGGGAGCTGTTTTTT
14	TRBJ2-7	.	TRBV27	.	CASSWGRRGSEQYF	TGTGCCAGCAGCTGGGGTCGGAGGGGGTCCGAGCAGTACTTC
15	TRBJ1-2	once	TRBV6-6	TRBD1	CASSQGTGPNYGYTF	TGTGCCAGCAGTCAGGGGACAGGCCCTAACTATGGCTACACCTTC
14	TRBJ2-6	.	TRBV7-3	.	CASSPQSGANVLTF	TGTGCCAGCAGCCCCCAAAGTGGGGCCAACGTCCTGACTTTC
17	TRBJ2-6	.	TRBV9	TRBD1	CASSVRTGISGANVLTF	TGTGCCAGCAGCGTACGGACAGGGATCTCTGGGGCCAACGTCCTGACTTTC
14	TRBJ2-2	.	TRBV29-1	TRBD1	CSFRGQGWAGELFF	TGCAGCTTCCGGGGACAGGGGTGGGCCGGGGAGCTGTTTTTT
17	TRBJ1-5	once	TRBV19	TRBD1	CASSIQGGQGVILPQHF	TGTGCCAGTAGTATACAAGGGGGACAGGGAGTTATTTTGCCCCAGCATTTT
14	TRBJ2-7	.	TRBV28	.	CASSSRDSSYEQYF	TGTGCCAGCAGTTCCCGGGATTCCTCCTACGAGCAGTACTTC
14	TRBJ1-1	.	TRBV28	.	CASSLAGWNTEAFF	TGTGCCAGCAGTCTGGCAGGGTGGAACACTGAAGCTTTCTTT
15	TRBJ2-7	.	TRBV9	TRBD2	CASSPRTSGSREQYF	TGTGCCAGCAGCCCTCGGACTAGCGGGAGTCGCGAGCAGTACTTC
15	TRBJ1-2	.	TRBV10-3	.	CAISVGGPPDYGYTF	TGTGCCATCAGTGTCGGGGGACCCCCTGACTATGGCTACACCTTC
11	TRBJ1-1	.	TRBV7-9	.	CASSFGPEAFF	TGTGCCAGCAGCTTTGGCCCTGAAGCTTTCTTT
16	TRBJ1-5	.	TRBV11-2	.	CASSLDLGGAKGPQHF	TGTGCCAGCAGCTTAGATTTGGGGGGCGCCAAAGGGCCCCAGCATTTT
15	TRBJ2-5	.	TRBV6-6	TRBD1	CASSLRDRGVETQYF	TGTGCCAGCAGTCTCCGGGACAGGGGTGTGGAGACCCAGTACTTC
12	TRBJ2-1	.	TRBV7-3	.	CASSSSGNEQFF	TGTGCCAGCAGCTCCTCAGGGAATGAGCAGTTCTTC
15	TRBJ1-5	.	TRBV28	TRBD1	CASSLAGTGRQPQHF	TGTGCCAGCAGTTTAGCGGGGACAGGGCGTCAGCCCCAGCATTTT
14	TRBJ1-1	.	TRBV6-5	.	CASSYFLKNTEAFF	TGTGCCAGCAGTTACTTCCTTAAGAACACTGAAGCTTTCTTT
17	TRBJ2-7	medium-sized	TRBV6-1	TRBD1	CASSDQPGTGASYEQYF	TGTGCCAGCAGTGACCAACCCGGGACAGGGGCCTCCTACGAGCAGTACTTC
14	TRBJ2-5	.	TRBV27	TRBD2	CASSSTTSVGTQYF	TGTGCCAGCAGTTCGACGACTAGCGTGGGGACCCAGTACTTC
11	TRBJ2-1	.	TRBV6-4	.	CASSNRNEQFF	TGTGCCAGCAGCAACAGAAATGAGCAGTTCTTC
13	TRBJ1-5	.	TRBV6-5	.	CASSYRANQPQHF	TGTGCCAGCAGTTACAGGGCAAATCAGCCCCAGCATTTT
15	TRBJ2-3	once	TRBV6-5	TRBD2	CASSTTSGGLPTQYF	TGTGCCAGCAGTACTACTAGCGGGGGACTTCCGACGCAGTATTTT
14	TRBJ2-7	.	TRBV18	.	CASSPRTLKGEQYF	TGTGCCAGCTCACCTCGGACCCTAAAGGGCGAGCAGTACTTC
12	TRBJ2-2	few	TRBV7-3	.	CASSLSGGELFF	TGTGCCAGCAGCCTTAGCGGCGGGGAGCTGTTTTTT
15	TRBJ2-7	.	TRBV7-2	TRBD1	CASSPRTGGFSEQYF	TGTGCCAGCAGCCCCCGGACAGGGGGCTTTTCCGAGCAGTACTTC
14	TRBJ2-7	.	TRBV28	.	CASRPLLGGYEQYF	TGTGCCAGCAGGCCCCTTTTAGGGGGATACGAGCAGTACTTC
13	TRBJ1-5	.	TRBV7-3	.	CASSLWDGQPQHF	TGTGCCAGCAGCTTATGGGACGGGCAGCCCCAGCATTTT
15	TRBJ2-3	.	TRBV6-5	.	CASSLSGGWPDTQYF	TGTGCCAGCAGTCTTAGTGGGGGTTGGCCAGATACGCAGTATTTT
15	TRBJ2-1	once	TRBV6-5	TRBD2	CASRPSGRKYNEQFF	TGTGCCAGCAGACCTAGCGGGAGAAAGTACAATGAGCAGTTCTTC
11	TRBJ2-3	.	TRBV19	.	CASTWSDTQYF	TGTGCCAGTACGTGGTCAGATACGCAGTATTTT
15	TRBJ2-7	medium-sized	TRBV30	.	CAWVRFGTGSYEQYF	TGTGCCTGGGTCCGATTCGGGACCGGATCCTACGAGCAGTACTTC
19	TRBJ2-7	.	TRBV7-2	TRBD1	CASSLVVGDRAQFSYEQYF	TGTGCCAGCAGCTTAGTAGTTGGGGACAGGGCCCAATTCTCCTACGAGCAGTACTTC
13	TRBJ1-5	.	TRBV6-6	.	CASSYATGTPGSF	TGTGCCAGCAGTTACGCAACCGGGACGCCCGGTAGTTTT
15	TRBJ1-1	.	TRBV28	.	CASSSTGTPNTEAFF	TGTGCCAGCAGTTCGACCGGGACACCTAACACTGAAGCTTTCTTT
15	TRBJ1-1	.	TRBV5-1	.	CASSFRDTMNTEAFF	TGCGCCAGCAGCTTCCGGGACACCATGAACACTGAAGCTTTCTTT
13	TRBJ1-5	.	TRBV28	.	CASSSRTDQPQHF	TGTGCCAGCAGTTCTCGGACGGACCAGCCCCAGCATTTT
13	TRBJ1-2	.	TRBV11-2	TRBD1	CASSLDRDGGYTF	TGTGCCAGCAGCCTCGACAGGGATGGCGGCTACACCTTC
15	TRBJ2-7	.	TRBV11-2	.	CASSLRRQDTYEQYF	TGTGCCAGCAGCTTAAGGCGGCAGGATACCTACGAGCAGTACTTC
12	TRBJ2-7	.	TRBV6-5	.	CASSGASYEQYF	TGTGCCAGTTCTGGGGCGTCCTACGAGCAGTACTTC
16	TRBJ2-5	.	TRBV5-1	TRBD2	CASSLWPTSGGETQYF	TGCGCCAGCAGCTTGTGGCCGACTAGCGGGGGAGAGACCCAGTACTTC
14	TRBJ2-7	.	TRBV6-1	TRBD1	CASSEGQGSYEQYF	TGTGCCAGCAGTGAAGGACAGGGCTCCTACGAGCAGTACTTC
11	TRBJ2-5	once	TRBV7-2	.	CASSLQETQYF	TGTGCCAGCAGCCTCCAAGAGACCCAGTACTTC
14	TRBJ2-1	.	TRBV7-3	.	CASSLGVATNEQFF	TGTGCCAGCAGCTTAGGGGTAGCCACCAATGAGCAGTTCTTC
16	TRBJ1-2	.	TRBV10-2	TRBD1	CASSGLKGQVGNGYTF	TGCGCCAGCAGTGGGCTTAAAGGACAGGTCGGGAACGGCTACACCTTC
15	TRBJ1-3	few	TRBV2	.	CASSDRGTSGNTIYF	TGTGCCAGCAGTGATCGAGGGACCTCTGGAAACACCATATATTTT
15	TRBJ1-4	.	TRBV7-9	.	CASSLWTATNEKLFF	TGTGCCAGCAGCTTGTGGACTGCAACTAATGAAAAACTGTTTTTT